This TCR beta chain was identified in a study of glioma-infiltrating T cells after dendritic cell vaccination. In the study overall: Dendritic cell vaccination trial patients had either newly diagnosed or recurrent glioblastoma. Between the early 2000s and the early 2010s, patients got autologous tumor lysate-pulsed dendritic cell vaccines. Findings and caveats of the study: TCR clonality showed no direct relationship with survival.

Sequencing was performed with immunoSEQ multiplex PCR; in TCRdb, only in-frame clones are kept and a portion is missing. Among tens of thousands of clones listed, over 75% were seen once. Comments on this clone: What it binds is unknown.

Fresh-frozen tumor tissue and more than two years of survival data were available for all. The material was blood, obtained before dendritic cell vaccination. This receptor was identified in a human donor with glioblastoma.

The DNA of the CDR3 is TGTGCCAGTAGTATAACCCAGGGCGGGAATGGCTACACCTTC. This sequence encodes CASSITQGGNGYTF. V and J are TRBV19 and TRBJ1-2; D might be TRBD1 (5 bases). Germline values: CDR1 LNHDA, CDR2 SQIVND (reference sequence). Trimming stripped 2 bases from V and 6 bases from J, with 13 bases between. The CDR3 length is 14 residues.